Below, 11 T cell receptor beta chains from the same sample are listed, as sequenced in a study of prognosis after radiotherapy for stage I lung cancer. Two-round multiplex PCR amplified TCR beta CDR3 from genomic DNA. First-round PCR, the initial amplification, used primers specific to each TRBV and TRBJ gene. TCRdb reprocessed the multiplex PCR reads via MiXCR and lists one record per CDR3 protein. The repertoire holds about 15,000 distinct CDR3 sequences, with roughly 25% as singletons. The starting material was PBMCs, obtained before or after stereotactic body radiation therapy (not recorded which). The source is a donor over 45 with non-small cell lung cancer.

This clonotype was picked up many times. This sequence joins TRBV9 and TRBJ1-1; 8 bases are a match to TRBD1. The CDR3 sequence is 15 residues long. Trimming cost V 3 bases and J 8 bases; bases outside gene matches: 12. Per germline, CDR1 SGDLS and CDR2 YYNGEE. The CDR3 coding sequence is TGTGCCAGCAGCGCAACAGGGGGTGTCCCGAAAGAAGCTTTCTTT. This codes for CASSATGGVPKEAFF. The full variable domain, in which reference TRBV9 and TRBJ1-1 provide the parts outside the CDR3, is DSGVTQTPKHLITATGQRVTLRCSPRSGDLSVYWYQQSLDQGLQFLIQYYNGEERAKGNILERFSAQQFPDLHSELNLSSLELGDSALYFCASSATGGVPKEAFFGQGTRLTVV.

By share, this clonotype ranks as medium-sized. The chain recombines TRBV28 with TRBJ1-2; D is possibly TRBD1 (6 bases). V shed 5 bases and J shed 3 bases, with 22 bases lying between them. This CDR3 has 17 amino acids. CDR1 is MDHEN and CDR2 is SYDVKM in the germline V gene. This chain's CDR3 is CASSPRPGRTDYYGYTF. The CDR3 nucleotides read TGTGCCAGCAGTCCACGCCCGGGAAGGACAGATTACTATGGCTACACCTTC.

This clonotype occurred many times. The V gene is TRBV5-1, the J gene TRBJ1-5; D is ambiguous. Looked up from germline, CDR1 is SGHRS and CDR2 is YFSETQ. Between the trimmed V and J ends, which lost 0 bases and 4 bases, there was a span of 5 bases. There are 13 residues in the CDR3. DNA for the CDR3: TGCGCCAGCAGCTTGGACCCTAATCAGCCCCAGCATTTT. Translating it yields CASSLDPNQPQHF.

By its share, this clonotype is medium-sized. The CDR3 DNA is TGTGCCAGCAGATCCGCGGGGGGGGGCTCCTACGAGCAGTACTTC. Its translation: CASRSAGGGSYEQYF. V and J are TRBV6-1 and TRBJ2-7, with 9 positions matching TRBD2. Unmatched junction bases numbered 6, after V lost 6 bases and J lost 0 bases. Germline V gene data show CDR1 as MNHNS and CDR2 as SASEGT. The CDR3 has 15 amino acids.

The chain uses TRBV20-1 and TRBJ2-3, with D perhaps matching TRBD1 (8 bases). The CDR3 extends over 11 amino acids. Between the trimmed V and J ends, which lost 6 bases and 12 bases, there was a span of 16 bases. The germline V gene has CDR1 DFQATT and CDR2 SNEGSKA (reference sequence). The CDR3 is CSAQGGGPQYF. Here the CDR3 DNA reads TGCAGTGCACAGGGGGGGGGACCACAGTATTTT.

By share, this clonotype counts as medium-sized. The V and J genes are TRBV24-1 and TRBJ2-7; D perhaps matches TRBD1 (6 bases). The CDR3 is made up of 12 amino acids. Germline V gives CDR1 KGHDR, CDR2 SFDVKD. Trimming left V 5 bases short and J 7 bases short, with 11 bases between. CDR3 protein: CATSVTGREQYF. The DNA for the CDR3 is TGTGCCACCAGTGTGACAGGACGAGAGCAGTACTTC.

Ten or more counts support this clonotype. The chain carries TRBV5-4 and TRBJ1-3; D ambiguous. The CDR3 contains 14 residues. Per the germline V gene, CDR1 is SGHNT and CDR2 is YYREEE (reference sequence). Trimming shortened V by 2 bases and J by 4 bases, and 10 bases separated the two germline ends. CDR3 loop: CASSLTGPGNTIYF. DNA of the CDR3: TGTGCCAGCAGCTTAACGGGCCCCGGAAACACCATATATTTT. The whole variable domain, filled in from reference TRBV5-4 and TRBJ1-3, reads ETGVTQSPTHLIKTRGQQVTLRCSSQSGHNTVSWYQQALGQGPQFIFQYYREEENGRGNFPPRFSGLQFPNYSSELNVNALELDDSALYLCASSLTGPGNTIYFGEGSWLTVV.

This clonotype is medium-sized. The gene calls are TRBV6-1 and TRBJ1-3; possible D gene TRBD1, 5 bases. The CDR3 is made up of 13 amino acids. V lost 6 bases and J 0 bases, leaving 6 bases between the germline ends. CDR1 is MNHNS and CDR2 is SASEGT in the germline V gene. For the CDR3, the DNA is TGTGCCAGCAGCGACAGCTCTGGAAACACCATATATTTT. Its translation is CASSDSSGNTIYF.

A word on this clonotype: A far more abundant clone sits one base away, making this likely a read error. The rearrangement links TRBV6-4 to TRBJ1-5; possible D gene TRBD1, 6 bases. The V gene's germline CDR1 is MRHNA and CDR2 SNTAGT. CDR3 length: 17 residues. CDR3 DNA sequence: TGTGTCAGCAATTTCCCAAGGGGGACTGTTTGCAATCAGCCCCAGCATTTT. Translated: CVSNFPRGTVCNQPQHF.

In this sample, this clonotype turned up many times. This rearrangement joins TRBV18 to TRBJ1-5; 7 nucleotides align to TRBD1. Losses at the gene ends were 5 bases for V and 6 bases for J; bases not matched to a gene: 4. The CDR3 spans 13 residues. Germline V gives CDR1 KGHSH, CDR2 LQKENI. CDR3 in amino acids: CASSVDRAQPQHF. The CDR3 DNA reads TGTGCCAGCTCAGTCGACAGGGCTCAGCCCCAGCATTTT. Based on the CDR3 plus reference TRBV18 and TRBJ1-5, the full variable domain is NAGVMQNPRHLVRRRGQEARLRCSPMKGHSHVYWYRQLPEEGLKFMVYLQKENIIDESGMPKERFSAEFPKEGPSILRIQQVVRGDSAAYFCASSVDRAQPQHFGDGTRLSIL.

The V call is TRBV7-2, the J call TRBJ2-5; D not resolved. This CDR3 contains 13 residues. Per the germline V gene, CDR1 is SGHTA and CDR2 is FQGNSA. The V and J ends lost 5 bases and 5 bases respectively, with 12 bases between them. CDR3 DNA: TGTGCCAGCAGCGTCGGCCCCTCGGAGACCCAGTACTTC. It translates to CASSVGPSETQYF. The full variable domain, completed using reference TRBV7-2 and TRBJ2-5, is GAGVSQSPSNKVTEKGKDVELRCDPISGHTALYWYRQSLGQGLEFLIYFQGNSAPDKSGLPSDRFSAERTGGSVSTLTIQRTQQEDSAVYLCASSVGPSETQYFGPGTRLLVL.